This paragraph covers one T cell receptor beta chain sequence. As yet, its antigen is unknown. Researchers reported sorting CD4+ naive, central memory, regulatory and stem cell-like memory cells via CD45RO/CCR7/CD25/CD127/CD95/CD27. Looked up from germline, CDR1 is MNHNY and CDR2 is SVGAGI (reference sequence). The junction had 8 bases not matched to a gene; V was cut back by 6 bases and J by 5 bases. The CDR3 contains 15 residues. The record originates from a study of beta chain features in type 1 diabetes. The overall study: Sorted cells from all samples, numbering approximately 110,000,000, were examined.

Sequenced material consisted of expressed TCRB transcripts (all of the isolated RNA was reverse transcribed). Using immunoSEQ multiplex PCR, the repertoire was profiled, and TCRdb retains in-frame clones only, with some absent. The sample consists of around 250,000 clones, 68% of them appearing once. Study-wide points: In comparison with healthy donors, patients had naive, central memory and Treg TCRB repertoires that appeared more similar.

The sequencing sample was made of naive CD4+ T cells from blood. The chain has TRBV6-6 and TRBJ1-5; TRBD1 matches 9 bases. The source of this sequence is a man aged 25-45 years in good health. The CDR3 coding sequence is TGTGCCAGCAGCCGAACAGGGGGCGCGGATCAGCCCCAGCATTTT. Protein sequence: CASSRTGGADQPQHF.